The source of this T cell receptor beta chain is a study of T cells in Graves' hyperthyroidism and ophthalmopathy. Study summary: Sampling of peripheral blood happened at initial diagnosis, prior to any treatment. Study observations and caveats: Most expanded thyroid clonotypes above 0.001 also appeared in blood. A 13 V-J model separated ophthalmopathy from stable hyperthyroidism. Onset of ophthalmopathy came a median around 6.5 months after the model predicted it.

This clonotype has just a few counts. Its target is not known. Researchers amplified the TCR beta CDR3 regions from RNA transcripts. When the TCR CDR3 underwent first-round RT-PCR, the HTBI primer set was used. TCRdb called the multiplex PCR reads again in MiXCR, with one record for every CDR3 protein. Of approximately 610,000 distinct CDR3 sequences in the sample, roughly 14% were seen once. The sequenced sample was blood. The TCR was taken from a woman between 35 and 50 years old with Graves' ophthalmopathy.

Here the CDR3 reads CASSQESGTGSTGELFF. The CDR3 nucleotides read TGTGCCAGCAGCCAGGAATCCGGGACAGGAAGCACCGGGGAGCTGTTTTTT. The chain employs TRBV4-2 and TRBJ2-2; 8 bases are shared with TRBD1. The germline gives CDR1 LGHNA, CDR2 YNFKEQ. CDR3 length equals 17 residues. Trimming took 3 bases from V and 4 from J; bases not matched to a gene: 10.